This TCR beta chain was recovered during a study of shared clonotypes between healthy human individuals. Data came from immunoSEQ multiplex PCR; TCRdb stores just in-frame clones and leaves some out. Among roughly 400,000 clones, about 96% were seen once, and the ten largest hold 0.32%. V was cut by 1 base and J by 0 bases, with 8 bases left in between. The CDR3 runs 15 residues. The germline gives CDR1 MNHEY, CDR2 SMNVEV (reference sequence). The sequence was obtained from a young man in good health. The chain joins TRBV27 to TRBJ2-3, with a weak D call TRBD2 (5 bases). The material sequenced was memory CD8+ T cells sorted from blood. The sample's subset: CD45RO+ cells pooled with CCR7-negative TemRA cells. The CDR3 DNA is TGTGCCAGCAGTTTATGGGAGCACAGCACAGATACGCAGTATTTT. Its protein is CASSLWEHSTDTQYF.